This T cell receptor (beta chain) was retrieved from a study of T cell responses to AZD1222 COVID-19 vaccine. Sequencing was performed with immunoSEQ multiplex PCR; in TCRdb, only in-frame clones are kept and a portion is missing. Of about 120,000 clones listed, approximately 90% are singletons. Trimming stripped 0 bases from V and 0 bases from J, with 8 bases between. Germline V lookup: CDR1 MNHEY, CDR2 SVGAGI. The CDR3 is made up of 16 amino acids. This clone was observed a handful of times. The receptor's source is an adult in good health. Sequenced here: peripheral blood, sampled on day 0 of AZD1222 vaccination. This chain links TRBV6-5 with TRBJ1-4; no reliable D call. The CDR3 sequence is CASSYSARATNEKLFF. The CDR3 coding sequence is TGTGCCAGCAGTTACTCGGCCAGAGCAACTAATGAAAAACTGTTTTTT.